Each of the 8 T cell receptor beta chains below was sequenced from the same sample in a study of blood T cells in healthy people across ages. A sample-barcoded 5' primer and a J-beta primer mix were used in a second PCR of roughly 7 to 12 cycles. TCRdb reanalysed the 5' RACE reads using MiXCR and keeps one entry per CDR3 protein. The data contain 1.5 million or so distinct CDR3 sequences, less than 45% of them singletons. Sequencing was done on a sample of blood. Receptors originate from a woman in her late teens or twenties in good health.

The chain is built from TRBV6-6 and TRBJ2-3; D gene ambiguous. The CDR3 consists of 12 residues. Germline V gives CDR1 MNHNY, CDR2 SVGAGI (reference sequence). V was pared by 7 bases and J by 3 bases, with 8 bases between. The CDR3 sequence: CASKYGTDTQYF. As DNA, the CDR3 is TGTGCCAGCAAATACGGGACAGATACGCAGTATTTT.

This clonotype was counted a few times. The chain has TRBV11-2 and TRBJ2-1; D is undetermined. The CDR3 spans 13 residues. Germline CDR1 reads SGHAT; CDR2 reads FQNNGV. Trimming stripped 7 bases from V and 3 bases from J, with 10 bases between. The CDR3 region is CASTELLYNEQFF. In nucleotides, the CDR3 is TGTGCCAGCACCGAATTACTCTACAATGAGCAGTTCTTC.

The genes are TRBV2 and TRBJ1-1; 9 nucleotides align to TRBD1. Trimming at V came to 5 bases and at J to 4 bases, leaving 8 bases not matched to a gene. Germline-derived CDR1 and CDR2 are SNHLY and FYNNEI. This CDR3 contains 15 residues. This CDR3 is CASSYAQGAGTEAFF. The DNA for the CDR3 is TGTGCCAGCAGTTACGCACAGGGGGCGGGCACTGAAGCTTTCTTT.

The J gene is TRBJ2-5, the V gene TRBV5-6; D call uncertain. The end of the DNA fits TRBJ2-7 better, so the J call may be wrong. Looked up from germline, CDR1 is SGHDT and CDR2 is YYEEEE. The CDR3 is made up of 12 amino acids. CDR3 nucleotides: TGTGCCAGCAGCTTGGGTCTAACCGAGCAGTACTTC. It yields the protein CASSLGLTEQYF.

DNA of the CDR3: TGCAGTGCTAGAGATCTTCTAGCGGGAGATAGAGATACGCAGTATTTT. Translating it yields CSARDLLAGDRDTQYF. The chain employs TRBV20-1 and TRBJ2-3, with 10 bases aligning to TRBD2. J gave up 5 bases and V 0 bases, and 8 bases lay outside the gene matches. This CDR3 has 16 residues. CDR1 is DFQATT and CDR2 is SNEGSKA in the germline V gene (reference sequence).

This chain uses TRBV12-5 with TRBJ2-3; tentative D call: TRBD2 (5 bases). The CDR3 loop spans 13 amino acids. Germline V gene data show CDR1 as LGHNT and CDR2 as FRNRAP. Trimming removed 7 bases at V and 4 bases at J, with 12 bases between. The CDR3: CASAPGRSDTQYF. The DNA for the CDR3 is TGTGCTAGTGCTCCGGGAAGGTCAGATACGCAGTATTTT.

The rearrangement links TRBV9 to TRBJ2-1, with 9 bases that match TRBD1. V was pared by 5 bases and J by 0 bases, with 15 bases of the junction left unmatched. Germline-derived CDR1 and CDR2 are SGDLS and YYNGEE. The CDR3 totals 19 residues. Here the CDR3 DNA reads TGTGCCAGCAGGGAGGGACAGGGTCCCCCTTCAAGCTCCTACAATGAGCAGTTCTTC. It codes for CASREGQGPPSSSYNEQFF.

This clonotype was observed a few times. The J gene is TRBJ2-1, the V gene TRBV3-1; TRBD2 agrees at 8 bases. V lost 8 bases to trimming and J lost 2 bases; unmatched junction nucleotides: 5. Germline CDR1 and CDR2: LGHDT and YNNKEL (reference sequence). This CDR3 is built from 14 residues. CDR3 in DNA: TGTGCCAGCCGTGCGGGGGGCGCCTACAATGAGCAGTTCTTC. This codes for CASRAGGAYNEQFF.